Following are 18 T cell receptor beta chains from one sample sequenced in a study of cytomegalovirus exposure and HLA in healthy donors. Sequencing was performed with immunoSEQ multiplex PCR; in TCRdb, only in-frame clones are kept and a portion is missing. This table has about 240,000 clones, 75% to 90% appearing once. Material for sequencing was PBMCs. Source of these receptors: a woman aged 25 to 39 in good health and CMV-seropositive.

To note about this clone: The same CDR3 is also encoded by other DNA sequences in this sample. This sequence joins TRBV20-1 and TRBJ2-4; a possible D gene is TRBD2 (5 bases). V lost 3 bases, J lost 7 bases, and 7 bases lay in between. The germline CDR1 and CDR2 sequences are DFQATT and SNEGSKA (reference sequence). This CDR3 is 11 amino acids long. In DNA form, the CDR3 reads TGCAGTGCTAGTCGCGGGAACATTCAGTACTTC. This codes for CSASRGNIQYF.

The chain uses TRBV5-4 and TRBJ2-7; D is unclear. CDR1 and CDR2 (germline): SGHNT, YYREEE (reference sequence). The CDR3 extends over 13 amino acids. The germline V and J ends were trimmed by 5 bases and 7 bases, with 16 bases remaining between them. DNA for the CDR3: TGTGCCAGCAGTCATGACGGGTCGTGGGAGCAGTACTTC. This gives the protein CASSHDGSWEQYF.

The rearrangement joins TRBV11-2 to TRBJ2-7, with D possibly being TRBD2 (7 bases). The CDR3 is 13 amino acids. CDR1 is SGHAT, CDR2 FQNNGV, per germline. V was pared by 5 bases and J by 6 bases, with 14 bases between. CDR3 sequence (DNA): TGTGCCAGCAGCGTAGGGGGGGGGCGCGAGCAGTACTTC. Encoded protein: CASSVGGGREQYF.

The chain uses TRBV5-6 and TRBJ2-3; D gene ambiguous. Trimming took off 0 bases at V and 2 bases at J, with 7 bases between the two ends. CDR1 is SGHDT, CDR2 YYEEEE, per germline. The CDR3 is 14 amino acids. CDR3 nucleotides: TGTGCCAGCAGCTTGGCCCTGGCCACAGATACGCAGTATTTT. Its protein product is CASSLALATDTQYF.

This chain connects TRBV5-1 to TRBJ1-4; 10 bases are shared with TRBD1. Germline V gene sequence: CDR1 SGHRS, CDR2 YFSETQ. CDR3 length equals 16 residues. The trim removed 4 bases at V and 5 bases at J, leaving 8 bases unmatched. DNA of the CDR3: TGCGCCAGCAGCCTCCATACGGGACAGGGGAATGAAAAACTGTTTTTT. This translates into CASSLHTGQGNEKLFF.

This chain joins TRBV28 and TRBJ2-5; the D gene is possibly TRBD2 (6 bases). Germline CDR1 is MDHEN and CDR2 is SYDVKM. CDR3 size: 16 residues. Trimming stripped 6 bases from V and 3 bases from J, with 20 bases between. In DNA, the CDR3 is TGTGCCAGCAGCCCCCTCTCCGGGGGAGGTGAAGAGACCCAGTACTTC. It yields the protein CASSPLSGGGEETQYF.

The gene calls are TRBV28 and TRBJ2-2; 10 bases map to TRBD2. CDR1 MDHEN and CDR2 SYDVKM come from the germline V gene. The CDR3 is made up of 15 amino acids. The J segment lost 7 bases and the V segment lost 7 bases, leaving 9 bases of the junction unmatched. Here the CDR3 DNA reads TGTGCCAGCACGCGACTAGCGGGTGTGGTCGGGGAGCTGTTTTTT. This encodes CASTRLAGVVGELFF.

The chain carries TRBV19 and TRBJ2-1; TRBD1 matches 9 bases. The CDR3 contains 15 residues. V was clipped by 4 bases and J by 9 bases; unmatched bases: 10. Germline CDR1 reads LNHDA; CDR2 reads SQIVND (reference sequence). DNA of the CDR3: TGTGCCAGTAGTAAGGGGCTGACAGGGGGGATTGAGCAGTTCTTC. It specifies CASSKGLTGGIEQFF.

The chain recombines TRBV7-2 with TRBJ2-1; 7 nucleotides line up with TRBD2. The CDR3 loop spans 14 amino acids. Germline V gene sequence: CDR1 SGHTA, CDR2 FQGNSA. The trim removed 5 bases at V and 9 bases at J, leaving 10 bases unmatched. CDR3 DNA sequence: TGTGCCAGCAGCCCCGGCTGGGAGGGCGGTGAGCAGTTCTTC. As protein: CASSPGWEGGEQFF. The whole variable domain, filled in from reference TRBV7-2 and TRBJ2-1, reads GAGVSQSPSNKVTEKGKDVELRCDPISGHTALYWYRQSLGQGLEFLIYFQGNSAPDKSGLPSDRFSAERTGGSVSTLTIQRTQQEDSAVYLCASSPGWEGGEQFFGPGTRLTVL.

V is TRBV6-1 and J is TRBJ2-1; maybe TRBD2 (5 bases). Germline CDR1 and CDR2: MNHNS and SASEGT. V lost 5 bases and J 12 bases, leaving 8 bases between the germline ends. The CDR3 loop spans 10 amino acids. CDR3 region: CASSRGMQFF. DNA of the CDR3: TGTGCCAGCAGTCGGGGAATGCAGTTCTTC.

The genes are TRBV28 and TRBJ2-7, with a tentative D call TRBD1 (5 bases). The germline V gene has CDR1 MDHEN and CDR2 SYDVKM. Trimming shortened V by 5 bases and J by 3 bases, and 17 bases separated the two germline ends. CDR3 length: 15 residues. The chain's CDR3 is CASSRIADRNYEQYF. The DNA for the CDR3 is TGTGCCAGCAGTCGCATTGCCGACAGAAACTACGAGCAGTACTTC.

The genes are TRBV5-1 and TRBJ1-5, with 7 bases lining up with TRBD1. This CDR3 spans 18 amino acids. Germline assignment: CDR1 SGHRS and CDR2 YFSETQ. The J segment lost 0 bases and the V segment lost 1 base, leaving 10 bases of the junction unmatched. The DNA for the CDR3 is TGCGCCAGCAGCTTGTCCGACAGGGCGGATGATAGCAATCAGCCCCAGCATTTT. This translates into CASSLSDRADDSNQPQHF.

V gene TRBV19 combines with J gene TRBJ2-1; 8 nucleotides match TRBD1. With V trimmed by 10 bases and J by 3 bases, 5 bases remained unmatched. Germline-derived CDR1 and CDR2 are LNHDA and SQIVND (reference sequence). This CDR3 comprises 13 residues. The CDR3 coding sequence is TGTGCCACTAGGGACAGGTACTACAATGAGCAGTTCTTC. It yields the protein CATRDRYYNEQFF.

This clone was detected only once. This chain joins TRBV27 and TRBJ2-3; D is perhaps TRBD2 (6 bases). The CDR3 consists of 14 residues. CDR1 MNHEY and CDR2 SMNVEV come from the germline V gene (reference sequence). Trimming cost V 6 bases and J 2 bases, with 12 bases left between them. The CDR3 spells CASSSGGITDTQYF. CDR3 nucleotide sequence: TGTGCCAGCAGCTCGGGCGGGATCACAGATACGCAGTATTTT.

This rearrangement joins TRBV13 to TRBJ2-1, with TRBD2 identical over 10 bases. The V gene's germline CDR1 is PRHDT and CDR2 FYEKMQ (reference sequence). The trim removed 0 bases at V and 6 bases at J, leaving 14 bases unmatched. This CDR3 spans 19 amino acids. Written as DNA, the CDR3 is TGTGCCAGCAGCTTAGGACCCTTCTTAGCGGGAGGAGGTCGCAATGAGCAGTTCTTC. Translating it yields CASSLGPFLAGGGRNEQFF. Full variable domain (rest looked up from reference TRBV13 and TRBJ2-1): AAGVIQSPRHLIKEKRETATLKCYPIPRHDTVYWYQQGPGQDPQFLISFYEKMQSDKGSIPDRFSAQQFSDYHSELNMSSLELGDSALYFCASSLGPFLAGGGRNEQFFGPGTRLTVL.

The chain joins TRBV19 to TRBJ2-3, with 8 bases matching TRBD2. CDR3 length: 15 amino acids. Germline V gene sequence: CDR1 LNHDA, CDR2 SQIVND (reference sequence). V lost 6 bases and J lost 2; bases outside the gene matches: 7. CDR3 DNA sequence: TGTGCCAGTAGAGCGATACTAGCGGACACAGATACGCAGTATTTT. Amino acid sequence: CASRAILADTDTQYF.

V and J are TRBV27 and TRBJ2-7; 8 positions agree with TRBD1. This CDR3 is built from 16 residues. CDR1 and CDR2 from the germline V gene are MNHEY and SMNVEV (reference sequence). Trimming took 5 bases from V and 1 from J; bases not matched to a gene: 10. CDR3 sequence (DNA): TGTGCCAGCAGTCCCTTGGACAGGGCGAGATCCTACGAGCAGTACTTC. Amino acid sequence: CASSPLDRARSYEQYF.

The CDR3 DNA sequence: TGTGCCAGCAGTAATTCACTCGGACTAAGATCCACAGATACGCAGTATTTT. This sequence encodes CASSNSLGLRSTDTQYF. The chain carries TRBV2 and TRBJ2-3; TRBD2 might be the D (6 bases). Germline V gene data show CDR1 as SNHLY and CDR2 as FYNNEI. V lost 5 bases to trimming and J lost 2 bases, with 20 bases between them. This CDR3 is built from 17 residues.